The sequence of this T cell receptor (beta chain) was determined in a study of technical replicates of blood from several donors. Clones were sequenced by immunoSEQ multiplex PCR, and TCRdb holds only the in-frame ones, with some missing. Of 95,000 to 100,000 clones in the sample, around 95% are singletons; the top ten hold about 0.24%. The germline V gene has CDR1 LNHDA and CDR2 SQIVND (reference sequence). The CDR3 is made up of 16 amino acids. Unmatched junction bases numbered 12, after V lost 7 bases and J lost 6 bases. This chain joins TRBV19 and TRBJ2-2; 9 positions match TRBD2. What was sequenced was T cells isolated from PBMCs. This receptor was obtained from a human donor in good health. The CDR3 protein is CASTGAGGPEAGELFF. The CDR3 nucleotides read TGTGCCAGTACCGGGGCGGGAGGGCCGGAGGCCGGGGAGCTGTTTTTT.